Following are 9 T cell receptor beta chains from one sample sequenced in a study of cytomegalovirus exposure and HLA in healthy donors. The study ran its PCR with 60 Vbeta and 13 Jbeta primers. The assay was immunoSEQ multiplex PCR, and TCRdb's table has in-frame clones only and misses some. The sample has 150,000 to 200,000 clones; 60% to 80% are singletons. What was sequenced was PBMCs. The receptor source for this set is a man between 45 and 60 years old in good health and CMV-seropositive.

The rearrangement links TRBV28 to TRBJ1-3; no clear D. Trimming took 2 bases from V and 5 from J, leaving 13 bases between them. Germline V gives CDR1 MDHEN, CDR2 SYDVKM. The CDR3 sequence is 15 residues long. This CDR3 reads CASSLVQAGRNTIYF. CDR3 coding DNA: TGTGCCAGCAGTTTAGTCCAGGCGGGGAGAAACACCATATATTTT.

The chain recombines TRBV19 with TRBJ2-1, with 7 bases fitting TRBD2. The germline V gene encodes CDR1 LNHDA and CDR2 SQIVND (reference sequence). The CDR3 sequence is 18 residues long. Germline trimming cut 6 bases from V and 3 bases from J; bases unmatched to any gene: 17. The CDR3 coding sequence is TGTGCCAGTAGCCACCCCTGGACTAGACCCCAGGTCTACAATGAGCAGTTCTTC. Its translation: CASSHPWTRPQVYNEQFF.

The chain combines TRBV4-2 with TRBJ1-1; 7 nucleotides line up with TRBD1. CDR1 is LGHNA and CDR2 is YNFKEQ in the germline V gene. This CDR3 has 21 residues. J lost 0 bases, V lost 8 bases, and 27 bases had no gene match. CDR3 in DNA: TGTGCCAGCCGCCGGACAAACCTGACAGGGAGGACTCAACCGATGAACACTGAAGCTTTCTTT. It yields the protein CASRRTNLTGRTQPMNTEAFF.

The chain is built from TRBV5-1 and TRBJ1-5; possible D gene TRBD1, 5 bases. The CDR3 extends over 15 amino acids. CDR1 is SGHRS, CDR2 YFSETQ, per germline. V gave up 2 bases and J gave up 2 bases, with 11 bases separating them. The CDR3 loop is CASSLSGLGNQPQHF. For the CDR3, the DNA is TGCGCCAGCAGCTTATCAGGGCTCGGCAATCAGCCCCAGCATTTT.

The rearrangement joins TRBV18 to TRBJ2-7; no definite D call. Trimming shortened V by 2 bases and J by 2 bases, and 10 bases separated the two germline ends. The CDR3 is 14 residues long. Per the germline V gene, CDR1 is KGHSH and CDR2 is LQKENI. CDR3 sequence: CASSPARGPYEQYV. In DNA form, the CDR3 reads TGTGCCAGCTCACCAGCTAGAGGCCCCTACGAGCAGTACGTC.

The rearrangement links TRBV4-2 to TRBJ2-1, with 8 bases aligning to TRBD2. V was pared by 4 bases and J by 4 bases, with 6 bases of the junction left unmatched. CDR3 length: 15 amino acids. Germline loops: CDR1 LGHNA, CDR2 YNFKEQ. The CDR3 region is CASSPATSGYNEQFF. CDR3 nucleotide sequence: TGTGCCAGCAGCCCTGCTACTAGCGGTTACAATGAGCAGTTCTTC.

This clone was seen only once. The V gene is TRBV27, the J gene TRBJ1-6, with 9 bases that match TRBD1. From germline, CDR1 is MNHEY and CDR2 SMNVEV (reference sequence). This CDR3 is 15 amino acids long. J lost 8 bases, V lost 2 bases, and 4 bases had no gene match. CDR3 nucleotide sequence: TGTGCCAGCAGTTTAGGTACAGGGGGCCATTCACCCCTCCACTTT. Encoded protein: CASSLGTGGHSPLHF.

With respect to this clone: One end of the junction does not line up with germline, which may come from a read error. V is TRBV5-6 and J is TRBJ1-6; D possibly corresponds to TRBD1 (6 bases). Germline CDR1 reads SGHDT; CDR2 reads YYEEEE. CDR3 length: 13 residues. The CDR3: CTSSPDSNSPLHF. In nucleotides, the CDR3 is TGTACCAGCAGCCCGGACAGTAATTCACCCCTCCACTTT.

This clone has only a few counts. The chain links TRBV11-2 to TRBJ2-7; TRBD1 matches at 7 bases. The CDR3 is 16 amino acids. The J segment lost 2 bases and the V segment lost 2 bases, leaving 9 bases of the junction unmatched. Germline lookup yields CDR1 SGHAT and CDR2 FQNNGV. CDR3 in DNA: TGTGCCAGCAGCTTACGTACTGGGACAGCTCCCTACGAGCAGTACGTC. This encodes CASSLRTGTAPYEQYV.